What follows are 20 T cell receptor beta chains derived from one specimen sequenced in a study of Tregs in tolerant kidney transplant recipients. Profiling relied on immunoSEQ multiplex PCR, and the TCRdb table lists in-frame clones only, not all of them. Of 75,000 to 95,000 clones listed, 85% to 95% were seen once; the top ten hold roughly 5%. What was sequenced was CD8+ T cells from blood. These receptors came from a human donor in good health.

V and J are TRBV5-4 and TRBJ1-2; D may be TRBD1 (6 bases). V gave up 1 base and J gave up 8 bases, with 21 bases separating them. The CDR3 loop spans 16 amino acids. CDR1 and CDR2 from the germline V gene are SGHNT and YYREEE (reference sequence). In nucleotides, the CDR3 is TGTGCCAGCAGCTTGTCTCAGGGGCAGGGGCTTTACGGCTACACCTTC. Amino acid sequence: CASSLSQGQGLYGYTF.

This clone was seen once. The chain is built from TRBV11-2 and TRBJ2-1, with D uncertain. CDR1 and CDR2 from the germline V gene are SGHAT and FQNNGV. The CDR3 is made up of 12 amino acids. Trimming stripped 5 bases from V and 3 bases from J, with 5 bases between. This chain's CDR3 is CASSVYYNEQFF. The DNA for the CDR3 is TGTGCCAGCAGCGTATACTACAATGAGCAGTTCTTC.

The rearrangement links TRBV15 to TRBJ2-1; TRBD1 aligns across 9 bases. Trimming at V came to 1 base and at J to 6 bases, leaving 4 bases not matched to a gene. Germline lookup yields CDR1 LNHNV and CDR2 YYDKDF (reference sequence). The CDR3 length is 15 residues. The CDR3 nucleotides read TGTGCCACCAGCAGAGGGGACAGGGAAGCCAATGAGCAGTTCTTC. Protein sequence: CATSRGDREANEQFF.

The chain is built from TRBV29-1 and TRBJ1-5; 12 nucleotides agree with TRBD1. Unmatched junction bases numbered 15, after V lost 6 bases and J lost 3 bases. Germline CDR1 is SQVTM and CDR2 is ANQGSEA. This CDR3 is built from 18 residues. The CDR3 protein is CSVSSRDRGPSDNQPQHF. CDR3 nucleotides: TGCAGCGTCTCTAGTAGGGACAGGGGGCCCTCGGACAATCAGCCCCAGCATTTT.

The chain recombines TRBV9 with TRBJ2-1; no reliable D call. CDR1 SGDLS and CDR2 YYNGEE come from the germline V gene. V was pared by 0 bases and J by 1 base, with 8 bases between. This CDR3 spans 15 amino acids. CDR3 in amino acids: CASSVEVGSYNEQFF. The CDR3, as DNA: TGTGCCAGCAGCGTAGAAGTCGGGTCCTACAATGAGCAGTTCTTC. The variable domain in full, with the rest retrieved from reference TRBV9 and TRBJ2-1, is DSGVTQTPKHLITATGQRVTLRCSPRSGDLSVYWYQQSLDQGLQFLIQYYNGEERAKGNILERFSAQQFPDLHSELNLSSLELGDSALYFCASSVEVGSYNEQFFGPGTRLTVL.

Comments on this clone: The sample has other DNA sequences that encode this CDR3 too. The CDR3 loop reads CASSVAGGGDTQYF. CDR3 coding DNA: TGTGCCAGCAGCGTCGCGGGGGGCGGGGATACGCAGTATTTT. The rearrangement links TRBV9 to TRBJ2-3; TRBD2 agrees at 8 bases. Germline assignment: CDR1 SGDLS and CDR2 YYNGEE. The CDR3 has 14 residues. The V gene end was trimmed by 2 bases and the J gene end by 6 bases; junction bases not matched to a gene: 5.

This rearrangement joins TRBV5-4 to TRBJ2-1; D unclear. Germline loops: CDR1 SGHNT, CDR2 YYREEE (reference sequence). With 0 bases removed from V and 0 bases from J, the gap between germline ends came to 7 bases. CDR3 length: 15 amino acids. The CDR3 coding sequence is TGTGCCAGCAGCTTGGGGTGGAGCTCCTACAATGAGCAGTTCTTC. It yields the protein CASSLGWSSYNEQFF.

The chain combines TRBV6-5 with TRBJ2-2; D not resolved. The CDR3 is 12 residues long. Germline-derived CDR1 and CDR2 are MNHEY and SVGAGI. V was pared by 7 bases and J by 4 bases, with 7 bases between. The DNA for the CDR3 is TGTGCCAGCAACACCGGCACCGGGGAGCTGTTTTTT. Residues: CASNTGTGELFF.

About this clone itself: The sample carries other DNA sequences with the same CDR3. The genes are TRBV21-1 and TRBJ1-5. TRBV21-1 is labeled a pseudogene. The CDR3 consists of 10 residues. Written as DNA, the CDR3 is TGTGCCAGCGGACCCCGGCCCCAGCATTTT. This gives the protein CASGPRPQHF.

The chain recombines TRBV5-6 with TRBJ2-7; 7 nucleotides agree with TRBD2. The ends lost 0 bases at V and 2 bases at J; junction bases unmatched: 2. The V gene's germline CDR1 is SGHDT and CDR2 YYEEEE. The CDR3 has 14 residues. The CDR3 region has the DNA TGTGCCAGCAGCTTGGCGGGGGGTGCCTACGAGCAGTACTTC. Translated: CASSLAGGAYEQYF.

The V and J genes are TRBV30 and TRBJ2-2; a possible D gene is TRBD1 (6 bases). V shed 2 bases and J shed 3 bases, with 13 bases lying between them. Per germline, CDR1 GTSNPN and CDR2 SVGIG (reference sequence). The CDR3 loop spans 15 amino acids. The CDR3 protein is CAWSITGKDTGELFF. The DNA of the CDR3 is TGTGCCTGGAGTATTACAGGGAAAGACACCGGGGAGCTGTTTTTT.

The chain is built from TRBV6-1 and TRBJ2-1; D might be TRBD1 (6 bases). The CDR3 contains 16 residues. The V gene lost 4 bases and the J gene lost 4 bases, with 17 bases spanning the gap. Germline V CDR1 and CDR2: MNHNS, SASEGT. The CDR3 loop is CASSVPSGQTYNEQFF. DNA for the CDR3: TGTGCCAGCAGTGTTCCCTCCGGACAGACTTACAATGAGCAGTTCTTC.

Written as DNA, the CDR3 is TGCGCCAGCAGTGATGGACTAGCGGGGTTTATAGAGCAGTTCTTC. Translated: CASSDGLAGFIEQFF. This chain connects TRBV10-2 to TRBJ2-1; 12 bases align to TRBD2. This CDR3 is built from 15 residues. Germline lookup yields CDR1 WSHSY and CDR2 SAAADI. V shed 3 bases and J 10 bases; nucleotides not matched to a gene: 7.

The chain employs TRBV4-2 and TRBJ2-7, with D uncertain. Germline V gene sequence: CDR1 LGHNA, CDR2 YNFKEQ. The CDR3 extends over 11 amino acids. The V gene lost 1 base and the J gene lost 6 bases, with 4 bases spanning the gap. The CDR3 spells CASSQGLEQYF. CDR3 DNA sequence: TGTGCCAGCAGCCAAGGTCTCGAGCAGTACTTC.

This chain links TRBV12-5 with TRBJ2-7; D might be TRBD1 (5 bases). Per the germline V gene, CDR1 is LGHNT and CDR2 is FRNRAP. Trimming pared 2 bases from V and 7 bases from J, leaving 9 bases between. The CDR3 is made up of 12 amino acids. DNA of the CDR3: TGTGCTAGTGGTTTGTCCAGGGATGAGCAGTACTTC. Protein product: CASGLSRDEQYF.

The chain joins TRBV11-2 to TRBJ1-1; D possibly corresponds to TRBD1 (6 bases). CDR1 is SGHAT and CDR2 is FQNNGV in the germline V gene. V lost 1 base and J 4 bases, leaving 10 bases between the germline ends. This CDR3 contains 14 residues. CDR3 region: CASSLVGGSTEAFF. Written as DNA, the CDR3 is TGTGCCAGCAGCTTAGTTGGGGGCTCCACTGAAGCTTTCTTT.

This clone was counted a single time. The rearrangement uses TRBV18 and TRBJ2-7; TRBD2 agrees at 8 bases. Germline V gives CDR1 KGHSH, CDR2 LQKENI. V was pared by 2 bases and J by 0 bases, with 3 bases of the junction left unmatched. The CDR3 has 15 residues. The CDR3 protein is CASSPKRESSYEQYF. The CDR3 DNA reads TGTGCCAGCTCACCAAAGCGGGAGAGCTCCTACGAGCAGTACTTC. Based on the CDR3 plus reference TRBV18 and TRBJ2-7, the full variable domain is NAGVMQNPRHLVRRRGQEARLRCSPMKGHSHVYWYRQLPEEGLKFMVYLQKENIIDESGMPKERFSAEFPKEGPSILRIQQVVRGDSAAYFCASSPKRESSYEQYFGPGTRLTVT.

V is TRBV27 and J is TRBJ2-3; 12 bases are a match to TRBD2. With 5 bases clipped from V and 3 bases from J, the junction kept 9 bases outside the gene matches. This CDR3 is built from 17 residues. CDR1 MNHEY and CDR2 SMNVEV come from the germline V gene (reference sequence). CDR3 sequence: CASSLLAGGSGTDTQYF. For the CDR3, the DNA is TGTGCCAGCAGTCTACTAGCGGGAGGCTCGGGAACAGATACGCAGTATTTT.

CDR3 DNA sequence: TGTGCCAGCAGCTCTAGCGGGGGACTAGCGGAACAAGAGACCCAGTACTTC. Protein: CASSSSGGLAEQETQYF. This rearrangement joins TRBV7-7 to TRBJ2-5; 11 bases match TRBD2. The trim removed 4 bases at V and 2 bases at J, leaving 9 bases unmatched. The germline V gene has CDR1 SSHAT and CDR2 FNYEAQ (reference sequence). The CDR3 has 17 amino acids. The whole variable domain, filled in from reference TRBV7-7 and TRBJ2-5, reads GAGVSQSPRYKVTKRGQDVTLRCDPISSHATLYWYQQALGQGPEFLTYFNYEAQPDKSGLPSDRFSAERPEGSISTLTIQRTEQRDSAMYRCASSSSGGLAEQETQYFGPGTRLLVL.

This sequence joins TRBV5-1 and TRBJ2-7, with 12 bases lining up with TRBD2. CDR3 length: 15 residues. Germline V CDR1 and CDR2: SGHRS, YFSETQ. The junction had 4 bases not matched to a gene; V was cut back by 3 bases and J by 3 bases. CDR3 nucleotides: TGCGCCAGCAGCTCGCGGACTAGCGGGATCTACGAGCAGTACTTC. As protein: CASSSRTSGIYEQYF.